These 15 T cell receptor beta chains originate from one sample sequenced in a study of tumor-infiltrating lymphocytes in primary liver carcinoma. Germline DNA was extracted alongside blood RNA, which was obtained from unsorted whole blood. Total RNA (approximately 500 ng) served as template for TCR beta cDNA synthesis primed by a constant-region primer. ARM-PCR was slightly modified, and three nested multiplex PCR rounds with it gave rise to the TCR beta libraries. The two initial PCR rounds, nine to eleven cycles each, used TRBV1-TRBV30 forward and C-beta reverse primers. TCRdb redid the calling of the multiplex PCR reads with MiXCR, one entry per CDR3 protein. The data show some 320,000 distinct CDR3 sequences, 65% seen once. Material for sequencing was peripheral blood. Receptors originate from a man aged 40-49 years with primary liver carcinoma and hepatitis B virus infection.

This clonotype was detected many times. The V and J genes are TRBV5-4 and TRBJ1-2; TRBD1 agrees at 12 bases. The CDR3 has 14 residues. V trimming: 7 bases; J trimming: 7 bases; junction bases outside the gene matches: 8. Germline loops: CDR1 SGHNT, CDR2 YYREEE (reference sequence). CDR3 sequence (DNA): TGTGCCAGCCGACGCGGGACAGGGGGCTTTGGCTACACCTTC. The encoded protein is CASRRGTGGFGYTF.

In regard to this clonotype: Given a much more abundant clone one base away, this may be a read error. The gene calls are TRBV28 and TRBJ2-7; a weak D match, TRBD2 (6 bases). There are 13 residues in the CDR3. The V gene's germline CDR1 is MDHEN and CDR2 SYDVKM. CDR3 nucleotide sequence: TGTGCCAGAAGTTTCGGGAGATCCTACGAGCAGTACTTC. It codes for CARSFGRSYEQYF. Full variable domain (missing parts from reference TRBV28 and TRBJ2-7): DVKVTQSSRYLVKRTGEKVFLECVQDMDHENMFWYRQDPGLGLRLIYFSYDVKMKEKGDIPEGYSVSREKKERFSLILESASTNQTSMYLCARSFGRSYEQYFGPGTRLTVT.

A note on this clonotype: A read error may account for a junction end that differs from germline. The V and J genes are TRBV30 and TRBJ2-6; 10 bases are shared with TRBD1. Looked up from germline, CDR1 is GTSNPN and CDR2 is SVGIG (reference sequence). CDR3 length: 15 amino acids. The CDR3: CPWDRGPTGANVLAF. CDR3 nucleotides: TGTCCCTGGGACAGGGGACCCACTGGGGCCAACGTCCTGGCTTTC.

In its sample, this clonotype was seen a few times. Germline and junction disagree at one end, which may indicate a read error. The chain combines TRBV29-1 with TRBJ2-7, with no clear D. CDR3 length: 11 residues. CDR1 SQVTM and CDR2 ANQGSEA come from the germline V gene. The CDR3 nucleotides read TGCAGCGTTCTGGCAACCTACAAGCAGTACTTC. Translated, it gives CSVLATYKQYF.

The J gene is TRBJ2-5, the V gene TRBV5-1; 8 nucleotides agree with TRBD2. Germline CDR1 SGHRS, CDR2 YFSETQ. V shed 4 bases and J 7 bases; nucleotides not matched to a gene: 12. There are 15 residues in the CDR3. This CDR3 is CASSISGIDGGTQYF. CDR3 sequence (DNA): TGCGCCAGCAGCATTAGCGGGATAGATGGAGGGACCCAGTACTTC. The variable domain in full, completed from reference TRBV5-1 and TRBJ2-5, reads KAGVTQTPRYLIKTRGQQVTLSCSPISGHRSVSWYQQTPGQGLQFLFEYFSETQRNKGNFPGRFSGRQFSNSRSEMNVSTLELGDSALYLCASSISGIDGGTQYFGPGTRLLVL.

For this clonotype: A clone one base away is much larger, so this may be a read error. The V and J genes are TRBV29-1 and TRBJ1-1, with TRBD1 as a possible D gene (5 bases). Trimming took 6 bases from V and 6 from J, leaving 14 bases between them. The CDR3 covers 12 residues. Germline loops: CDR1 SQVTM, CDR2 ANQGSEA. The CDR3 here is CSVGRGVAEAFF. CDR3 DNA sequence: TGCAGCGTAGGGAGAGGGGTGGCTGAAGCTTTCTTT.

As to this clonotype: This may arise from a read error, as a much more abundant clone is one base away. The rearrangement joins TRBV6-5 to TRBJ2-3, with D perhaps matching TRBD1 or TRBD2 (7 bases each). V lost 1 base and J 6 bases, leaving 11 bases between the germline ends. Germline V gene sequence: CDR1 MNHEY, CDR2 SVGAGI. This CDR3 is 14 amino acids long. This chain's CDR3 is CASSYWEGADTQYF. CDR3 nucleotides: TGTGCCAGCAGTTACTGGGAGGGGGCGGATACGCAGTATTTT.

A word on this clonotype: This may come from a read error, since a much larger clone is one base off. The J gene is TRBJ1-1, the V gene TRBV14; unclear D gene. The germline CDR1 and CDR2 sequences are SGHDN and FVKESK. The CDR3 has 13 residues. The DNA for the CDR3 is TGTACCAGCAGCCAAACGATGAACACTGAAGCTTTCTTT. It translates to CTSSQTMNTEAFF.

This clonotype showed up many times. The chain carries TRBV11-1 and TRBJ2-1; TRBD1 or TRBD2 may be the D gene (5 bases each). Germline loops: CDR1 SGHAT, CDR2 FQDESV (reference sequence). Deletions cut 3 bases from V and 2 bases from J, with 14 bases between. This CDR3 has 16 residues. CDR3 sequence (DNA): TGTGCCAGCAGCTTTAGGGGCGGAGGCGCCTACAATGAGCAGTTCTTC. This encodes CASSFRGGGAYNEQFF.

The sample holds many counts of this clonotype. The gene calls are TRBV5-8 and TRBJ1-2; no reliable D call. Per the germline V gene, CDR1 is SGHTS and CDR2 is YDEGEE. Trimming removed 3 bases from V and 7 bases from J, with 13 bases in between. The CDR3 contains 13 residues. The CDR3 DNA reads as TGTGCCAGCAGCTCGAATCTGCGGGCTGGCTACACCTTC. Translation gives CASSSNLRAGYTF.

This clonotype was seen a handful of times. V and J are TRBV7-9 and TRBJ1-5; possible D gene TRBD1, 6 bases. The germline CDR1 and CDR2 sequences are SEHNR and FQNEAQ (reference sequence). V dropped 5 bases and J dropped 2 bases, with 13 bases sitting between them. This CDR3 spans 15 amino acids. The DNA of the CDR3 is TGTGCCAGCAGCCCTACAGGGTCTGGCAATCAGCCCCAGCATTTT. Amino acids: CASSPTGSGNQPQHF.

Note on this clonotype: Germline is not matched at one junction end, which may reflect a read error. The chain couples TRBV5-5 to TRBJ2-2, with 7 positions matching TRBD2. CDR3 length: 15 amino acids. Germline CDR1 reads SGHKS; CDR2 reads YYEKEE (reference sequence). The CDR3 loop reads CAISFAGADIGELFF. In DNA form, the CDR3 reads TGTGCCATCAGCTTCGCGGGAGCAGACATCGGGGAGCTGTTTTTT.

The gene calls are TRBV28 and TRBJ2-7; possibly TRBD1 or TRBD2 for D (7 bases each). The V end was cut by 6 bases, the J end by 4 bases, with 22 bases between. This CDR3 has 16 amino acids. The germline gives CDR1 MDHEN, CDR2 SYDVKM. CDR3 region: CASSHRGSGPSYEQYF. The DNA for the CDR3 is TGTGCCAGCAGCCACAGGGGTAGCGGGCCATCTTACGAGCAGTACTTC.

With respect to this clonotype: A clone one base away is much larger, so this may be a read error. The J gene is TRBJ1-1, the V gene TRBV29-1, with D possibly TRBD1 on 5 matching bases. Germline V CDR1 and CDR2: SQVTM, ANQGSEA. The CDR3 runs 11 residues. The chain's CDR3 is CSAEEGLQAFF. CDR3 coding DNA: TGCAGCGCTGAAGAGGGACTACAAGCTTTCTTT.

As concerns this clonotype: An end of the junction differs from the germline gene, which may be a read error. V usage is TRBV11-1 and J usage is TRBJ2-7; D is perhaps TRBD1 (6 bases). Germline assignment: CDR1 SGHAT and CDR2 FQDESV (reference sequence). This CDR3 is built from 13 residues. Here the CDR3 reads CASSPLQGHEHCF. DNA for the CDR3: TGTGCCAGCAGCCCTTTACAGGGCCACGAGCATTGCTTC.